Below, 30 T cell receptor beta chains from the same sample are listed, as sequenced in a study of blood T cell repertoires in COVID-19. The protocol was immunoSEQ multiplex PCR, while the TCRdb copy is restricted to in-frame clones and leaves out a portion. The sample lists over 200,000 clones, about 90% occurring once. The material sequenced was peripheral blood. The receptors derive from a man in his forties or fifties with active or convalescent COVID-19.

This chain connects TRBV2 to TRBJ1-1; perhaps TRBD1 as D (6 bases). V lost 0 bases and J lost 1, with 12 bases in between. Germline loops: CDR1 SNHLY, CDR2 FYNNEI. This CDR3 is 16 amino acids long. CDR3 loop: CASSEATTGSNTEAFF. In DNA, the CDR3 is TGTGCCAGCAGTGAAGCGACGACAGGCTCGAACACTGAAGCTTTCTTT.

The chain has TRBV28 and TRBJ1-5; tentatively, D is TRBD1 (6 bases). Per germline, CDR1 MDHEN and CDR2 SYDVKM. CDR3 length: 14 amino acids. V was pared by 5 bases and J by 5 bases, with 13 bases between. The CDR3 here is CASSPGPGDQPQHF. CDR3 bases: TGTGCCAGCAGTCCTGGGCCAGGGGATCAGCCCCAGCATTTT.

The rearrangement uses TRBV28 and TRBJ1-4; 9 bases fit TRBD1. The CDR3 has 16 amino acids. The ends lost 5 bases at V and 8 bases at J; junction bases unmatched: 12. The germline CDR1 and CDR2 sequences are MDHEN and SYDVKM. For the CDR3, the DNA is TGTGCCAGCAGTCTCCGATACGACAGGGGGGGAGAAAAACTGTTTTTT. Its protein is CASSLRYDRGGEKLFF.

The rearrangement joins TRBV25-1 to TRBJ2-1; D is possibly TRBD1 (6 bases). CDR1 and CDR2 from the germline V gene are MGHDK and SYGVNS. The V end was cut by 3 bases, the J end by 6 bases, with 12 bases between. The CDR3 has 14 amino acids. CDR3 loop: CASSDSRGSNEQFF. As DNA, the CDR3 is TGTGCCAGCAGTGATTCGAGGGGGAGCAATGAGCAGTTCTTC. Supplemented by reference TRBV25-1 and TRBJ2-1, the full variable domain reads EADIYQTPRYLVIGTGKKITLECSQTMGHDKMYWYQQDPGMELHLIHYSYGVNSTEKGDLSSESTVSRIRTEHFPLTLESARPSHTSQYLCASSDSRGSNEQFFGPGTRLTVL.

V and J are TRBV5-1 and TRBJ1-4; TRBD1 matches at 8 bases. V shed 3 bases, J shed 7 bases, and the junction held 11 bases outside the gene matches. This CDR3 region has 16 residues. Germline CDR1 reads SGHRS; CDR2 reads YFSETQ. The CDR3 sequence is CASSSRQGQVGEKLFF. For the CDR3, the DNA is TGCGCCAGCAGCTCCCGACAGGGGCAAGTTGGTGAAAAACTGTTTTTT.

The chain combines TRBV12-3 or TRBV12-4 with TRBJ1-1; 8 positions match TRBD1. With V trimmed by 5 bases and J by 5 bases, 4 bases remained unmatched. The CDR3 runs 13 residues. This chain's CDR3 is CASSIQGGTEAFF. CDR3 nucleotides: TGTGCCAGCAGTATACAGGGGGGTACTGAAGCTTTCTTT.

The chain joins TRBV30 to TRBJ1-6, with D hard to call. The CDR3 runs to 12 residues. Trimming took off 2 bases at V and 5 bases at J, with 4 bases between the two ends. CDR1 GTSNPN and CDR2 SVGIG come from the germline V gene (reference sequence). CDR3 coding DNA: TGTGCCTGGAGTCGCGATAATTCACCCCTCCACTTT. Translating gives CAWSRDNSPLHF. Drawing the rest from reference TRBV30 and TRBJ1-6, the complete variable domain is SQTIHQWPATLVQPVGSPLSLECTVEGTSNPNLYWYRQAAGRGLQLLFYSVGIGQISSEVPQNLSASRPQDRQFILSSKKLLLSDSGFYLCAWSRDNSPLHFGNGTRLTVT.

The chain is built from TRBV28 and TRBJ1-2; 10 bases fit TRBD1. V shed 5 bases, J shed 3 bases, and the junction held 15 bases outside the gene matches. The CDR3 spans 18 residues. The germline V gene has CDR1 MDHEN and CDR2 SYDVKM. CDR3 in amino acids: CASSPPLMTGGEDYGYTF. For the CDR3, the DNA is TGTGCCAGCAGTCCCCCTCTAATGACAGGGGGCGAGGACTATGGCTACACCTTC.

The rearrangement links TRBV6-2 or TRBV6-3 to TRBJ2-5; 12 bases line up with TRBD2. The germline CDR1 and CDR2 sequences are MNHEY and SVGEGT. This CDR3 comprises 16 residues. V gave up 0 bases and J gave up 5 bases; unmatched junction bases: 4. The CDR3 here is CASSYSLAGGPETQYF. In DNA, the CDR3 is TGTGCCAGCAGTTACTCCCTAGCGGGAGGGCCTGAGACCCAGTACTTC.

This chain uses TRBV19 with TRBJ2-1; 7 bases match TRBD1. CDR1 and CDR2 from the germline V gene are LNHDA and SQIVND (reference sequence). The CDR3 has 14 residues. The V gene end was trimmed by 5 bases and the J gene end by 7 bases; junction bases not matched to a gene: 8. The CDR3 loop reads CASSLTGLGNEQFF. Written as DNA, the CDR3 is TGTGCCAGTAGTTTGACAGGGCTTGGGAATGAGCAGTTCTTC.

Turning to this clone: A read error is possible here, since a much larger clone lies one base away. The chain combines TRBV12-3 or TRBV12-4 with TRBJ1-2, with D uncertain. Trimming took off 6 bases at V and 4 bases at J, with 6 bases between the two ends. The CDR3 contains 11 residues. CDR3 bases: TGTGCCAGCAGCCTAGGCTATGGCTACACCTTC. Protein product: CASSLGYGYTF.

The chain has TRBV6-6 and TRBJ2-7; 9 bases are a match to TRBD1. Germline trimming cut 5 bases from V and 3 bases from J; bases unmatched to any gene: 5. CDR3 length: 14 residues. Germline-derived CDR1 and CDR2 are MNHNY and SVGAGI (reference sequence). This chain's CDR3 is CASSPGTGFYEQYF. The CDR3 DNA follows: TGTGCCAGCAGTCCCGGGACAGGGTTCTACGAGCAGTACTTC.

Only a few counts were recorded for this clone. The rearrangement uses TRBV10-2 and TRBJ1-2, with D possibly matching TRBD1 (5 bases). Germline-derived CDR1 and CDR2 are WSHSY and SAAADI. Trimming stripped 3 bases from V and 5 bases from J, with 16 bases between. The CDR3 sequence is 15 residues long. The CDR3 coding sequence is TGCGCCAGCAGTGACCCTACCAGGGCAGAGTATGGCTACACCTTC. Encoded protein: CASSDPTRAEYGYTF.

This clone was recorded a few times. The sample has other DNA sequences that encode this CDR3 too. The rearrangement links TRBV11-2 to TRBJ1-4, with D possibly being TRBD1 (6 bases). Trimming cost V 3 bases and J 8 bases, with 13 bases left between them. The CDR3 has 14 amino acids. Germline assignment: CDR1 SGHAT and CDR2 FQNNGV. The CDR3 nucleotides read TGTGCCAGCAGCTTGGGGCAGGGGAGCGAAAAACTGTTTTTT. Encoded protein: CASSLGQGSEKLFF.

This rearrangement joins TRBV3-1 (or the pseudogene TRBV3-2) to TRBJ2-7; the match to TRBD1 covers 8 bases. The CDR3 is 11 amino acids. From germline, CDR1 is LGHDT and CDR2 YNNKEL (reference sequence). Unmatched junction bases numbered 0, after V lost 6 bases and J lost 5 bases. The CDR3 spells CASRTGDEQYF. The CDR3 nucleotides are TGTGCCAGCAGGACAGGGGACGAGCAGTACTTC.

V and J are TRBV5-1 and TRBJ2-5; 7 positions agree with TRBD2. The CDR3 is 15 residues long. Germline V lookup: CDR1 SGHRS, CDR2 YFSETQ. Losses at the gene ends were 1 base for V and 5 bases for J; bases not matched to a gene: 8. In DNA form, the CDR3 reads TGCGCCAGCAGCTTGAATAGAGCGGGAAGGGAGACCCAGTACTTC. Translation gives CASSLNRAGRETQYF.

The rearrangement joins TRBV27 to TRBJ1-1, with TRBD1 identical over 11 bases. CDR3 length: 15 amino acids. Trimming cost V 5 bases and J 3 bases; bases outside gene matches: 5. The germline V gene has CDR1 MNHEY and CDR2 SMNVEV (reference sequence). The CDR3 spells CASSTRTGGYTEAFF. The CDR3 DNA follows: TGTGCCAGCAGTACCAGGACAGGGGGCTACACTGAAGCTTTCTTT.

This chain joins TRBV9 and TRBJ1-1, with 8 positions matching TRBD1. Germline-derived CDR1 and CDR2 are SGDLS and YYNGEE. With 5 bases clipped from V and 4 bases from J, the junction kept 10 bases outside the gene matches. The CDR3 length is 15 residues. This CDR3 reads CASRPPGQEGTEAFF. The CDR3 nucleotides are TGTGCCAGCAGGCCCCCGGGACAGGAGGGCACTGAAGCTTTCTTT.

The chain is built from TRBV4-1 and TRBJ2-7, with D unclear. The CDR3 consists of 15 residues. The V gene lost 1 base and the J gene lost 0 bases, with 10 bases spanning the gap. Germline assignment: CDR1 MGHRA and CDR2 YSYEKL. The CDR3 DNA is TGCGCCAGCAGCCAAGGGGCTGCCGGCTCCTACGAGCAGTACTTC. It is translated as CASSQGAAGSYEQYF.

The rearrangement joins TRBV28 to TRBJ2-3; the D gene is possibly TRBD1 (6 bases). The germline V and J ends were trimmed by 5 bases and 2 bases, with 20 bases remaining between them. Germline-derived CDR1 and CDR2 are MDHEN and SYDVKM. There are 17 residues in the CDR3. CDR3 nucleotide sequence: TGTGCCAGCAGTCCTACAGGGAATGTCCTAGCCACAGATACGCAGTATTTT. It translates to CASSPTGNVLATDTQYF. The full variable domain, in which reference TRBV28 and TRBJ2-3 provide the parts outside the CDR3, is DVKVTQSSRYLVKRTGEKVFLECVQDMDHENMFWYRQDPGLGLRLIYFSYDVKMKEKGDIPEGYSVSREKKERFSLILESASTNQTSMYLCASSPTGNVLATDTQYFGPGTRLTVL.

This clone was seen only a few times. This chain joins TRBV5-1 and TRBJ2-1, with TRBD1 matching 9 bases. V gave up 7 bases and J gave up 8 bases; unmatched junction bases: 10. This CDR3 has 14 residues. Germline CDR1 is SGHRS and CDR2 is YFSETQ. CDR3 amino acids: CASAETGGNDEQFF. The CDR3, as DNA: TGCGCCAGCGCAGAGACAGGGGGAAACGATGAGCAGTTCTTC.

The chain employs TRBV10-3 and TRBJ2-3; 8 nucleotides agree with TRBD2. V shed 0 bases, J shed 0 bases, and the junction held 14 bases outside the gene matches. The CDR3 has 20 residues. Germline CDR1 and CDR2: ENHRY and SYGVKD. The CDR3 sequence: CAISESGLAGETRSTDTQYF. For the CDR3, the DNA is TGTGCCATCAGTGAGTCAGGTCTAGCGGGCGAGACAAGGAGCACAGATACGCAGTATTTT.

The chain links TRBV5-4 to TRBJ1-2; a weak D match, TRBD1 (5 bases). Germline CDR1 SGHNT, CDR2 YYREEE (reference sequence). The CDR3 consists of 14 residues. The V and J ends lost 0 bases and 5 bases respectively, with 11 bases between them. Here the CDR3 DNA reads TGTGCCAGCAGCTTGGTAAAGGGGAATTATGGCTACACCTTC. The encoded protein is CASSLVKGNYGYTF. Full variable domain (rest looked up from reference TRBV5-4 and TRBJ1-2): ETGVTQSPTHLIKTRGQQVTLRCSSQSGHNTVSWYQQALGQGPQFIFQYYREEENGRGNFPPRFSGLQFPNYSSELNVNALELDDSALYLCASSLVKGNYGYTFGSGTRLTVV.

This clone was found a few times. The J gene is TRBJ2-1, the V gene TRBV5-4; TRBD2 matches at 11 bases. V was clipped by 0 bases and J by 0 bases; unmatched bases: 5. This CDR3 region has 18 residues. The germline CDR1 and CDR2 sequences are SGHNT and YYREEE (reference sequence). The CDR3: CASSLDPSGRSSYNEQFF. In nucleotides, the CDR3 is TGTGCCAGCAGCTTGGATCCTAGCGGGAGGAGCTCCTACAATGAGCAGTTCTTC.

V gene TRBV30 combines with J gene TRBJ1-2; tentative D call: TRBD1 (5 bases). The germline V gene encodes CDR1 GTSNPN and CDR2 SVGIG (reference sequence). V lost 4 bases to trimming and J lost 8 bases, with 20 bases between them. The CDR3 sequence is 14 residues long. CDR3 region: CAWNLPGPGEGYTF. CDR3 DNA sequence: TGTGCCTGGAATTTGCCCGGCCCGGGGGAAGGCTACACCTTC.

V and J are TRBV11-2 and TRBJ2-7; no definite D call. The CDR3 loop spans 14 amino acids. The V gene's germline CDR1 is SGHAT and CDR2 FQNNGV. Trimming stripped 1 base from V and 7 bases from J, with 14 bases between. The CDR3 nucleotides read TGTGCCAGCAGCTTAGGGGTACTGGAGAGGGAGCAGTACTTC. Its protein product is CASSLGVLEREQYF. The entire variable domain, with the rest obtained from reference TRBV11-2 and TRBJ2-7, is as follows: EAGVAQSPRYKIIEKRQSVAFWCNPISGHATLYWYQQILGQGPKLLIQFQNNGVVDDSQLPKDRFSAERLKGVDSTLKIQPAKLEDSAVYLCASSLGVLEREQYFGPGTRLTVT.

The CDR3 spells CASSRDRGQSYGYTF. For the CDR3, the DNA is TGTGCCAGCAGCCGAGACAGGGGGCAAAGCTATGGCTACACCTTC. The chain links TRBV2 to TRBJ1-2; TRBD1 agrees at 10 bases. The germline CDR1 and CDR2 sequences are SNHLY and FYNNEI. Trimming at V came to 6 bases and at J to 4 bases, leaving 8 bases not matched to a gene. This CDR3 contains 15 residues.

The chain is built from TRBV5-1 and TRBJ1-1; maybe TRBD1 (6 bases). Germline assignment: CDR1 SGHRS and CDR2 YFSETQ. Deletions cut 0 bases from V and 5 bases from J, with 11 bases between. The CDR3 covers 14 residues. The CDR3 region is CASSLDRQGTEAFF. CDR3 nucleotide sequence: TGCGCCAGCAGCTTGGACAGGCAGGGGACTGAAGCTTTCTTT. Full variable domain (remainder filled in from reference TRBV5-1 and TRBJ1-1): KAGVTQTPRYLIKTRGQQVTLSCSPISGHRSVSWYQQTPGQGLQFLFEYFSETQRNKGNFPGRFSGRQFSNSRSEMNVSTLELGDSALYLCASSLDRQGTEAFFGQGTRLTVV.

This chain links TRBV7-9 with TRBJ1-5; D ambiguous. V lost 1 base and J 3 bases, leaving 10 bases between the germline ends. This CDR3 has 15 amino acids. Germline CDR1 SEHNR, CDR2 FQNEAQ (reference sequence). CDR3 amino acids: CASSLGEVTNQPQHF. CDR3 DNA: TGTGCCAGCAGCTTAGGAGAGGTGACCAATCAGCCCCAGCATTTT.

The gene calls are TRBV27 and TRBJ2-1; no clear D gene. The CDR3 runs to 15 residues. V lost 3 bases to trimming and J lost 0 bases, with 9 bases between them. Germline CDR1 and CDR2: MNHEY and SMNVEV (reference sequence). Here the CDR3 DNA reads TGTGCCAGCAGTTTTATGGGCCCCTCCTACAATGAGCAGTTCTTC. Protein: CASSFMGPSYNEQFF.